These 30 T cell receptor beta chains were all obtained from the same sample, sequenced in a study of Tregs in tolerant kidney transplant recipients. The data were produced by immunoSEQ multiplex PCR, yet TCRdb's version contains in-frame clones alone and is incomplete. Among roughly 250,000 clones listed, more than 65% were seen once. The specimen was CD4+ T cells from blood. The receptors here all came from a human donor in good health.

The genes are TRBV18 and TRBJ2-7; 8 nucleotides line up with TRBD2. This CDR3 has 16 amino acids. CDR1 is KGHSH and CDR2 is LQKENI in the germline V gene. With V trimmed by 6 bases and J by 6 bases, 16 bases remained unmatched. DNA of the CDR3: TGTGCCAGCTCCCTCCCCTTGGCCACTAGCGGTGGCGAGCAGTACTTC. It translates to CASSLPLATSGGEQYF.

Note on this clone: Other nucleotide sequences in the sample specify the same CDR3. The J gene is TRBJ1-1, the V gene TRBV6-5; perhaps TRBD1 as D (5 bases). The CDR3 is 15 residues long. Germline V gene data show CDR1 as MNHEY and CDR2 as SVGAGI. Trimming took 0 bases from V and 2 from J, leaving 10 bases between them. In DNA, the CDR3 is TGTGCCAGCAGTTACTCCTGGCAGGGCAACACTGAAGCTTTCTTT. Translated, it gives CASSYSWQGNTEAFF.

This clone came up once. The DNA of the CDR3 is TGTGCCAGCAGTGGGCCTAGACAGGGATCCTACGAGCAGTACTTC. Its translation: CASSGPRQGSYEQYF. This chain links TRBV2 with TRBJ2-5, with TRBD1 matching over 7 bases. Matching the DNA end better, TRBJ2-7 makes the J call doubtful. CDR1 SNHLY and CDR2 FYNNEI come from the germline V gene. The CDR3 is 15 amino acids.

The chain couples TRBV21-1 to TRBJ1-4. TRBV21-1 is designated a pseudogene. This CDR3 spans 11 amino acids. Here the CDR3 reads CASTKDEKLFF. Here the CDR3 DNA reads TGTGCCAGCACCAAAGACGAAAAACTGTTTTTT.

The V call is TRBV30, the J call TRBJ2-7; 7 bases line up with TRBD2. The germline CDR1 and CDR2 sequences are GTSNPN and SVGIG (reference sequence). Germline trimming cut 0 bases from V and 4 bases from J; bases unmatched to any gene: 12. The CDR3 spans 16 residues. The CDR3 sequence is CAWSVRESGKGYEQYF. The CDR3, as DNA: TGTGCCTGGAGTGTACGCGAGAGCGGGAAGGGTTACGAGCAGTACTTC. The full variable domain, completed using reference TRBV30 and TRBJ2-7, is SQTIHQWPATLVQPVGSPLSLECTVEGTSNPNLYWYRQAAGRGLQLLFYSVGIGQISSEVPQNLSASRPQDRQFILSSKKLLLSDSGFYLCAWSVRESGKGYEQYFGPGTRLTVT.

The chain couples TRBV5-1 to TRBJ2-3; D might be TRBD1 (5 bases). This CDR3 has 13 amino acids. The germline V gene encodes CDR1 SGHRS and CDR2 YFSETQ. V lost 4 bases to trimming and J lost 5 bases, with 11 bases between them. The CDR3 DNA is TGCGCCAGCAGCCGCGGACAAAGAGATACGCAGTATTTT. Translating gives CASSRGQRDTQYF. The variable domain in full, with the rest retrieved from reference TRBV5-1 and TRBJ2-3, is KAGVTQTPRYLIKTRGQQVTLSCSPISGHRSVSWYQQTPGQGLQFLFEYFSETQRNKGNFPGRFSGRQFSNSRSEMNVSTLELGDSALYLCASSRGQRDTQYFGPGTRLTVL.

The table lists this clone with a few counts. V and J are TRBV4-2 and TRBJ2-2; TRBD2 matches 8 bases. CDR3 length equals 18 residues. Looked up from germline, CDR1 is LGHNA and CDR2 is YNFKEQ. The junction had 11 bases not matched to a gene; V was cut back by 0 bases and J by 5 bases. The CDR3 is CASSQDSRGAGATGELFF. In DNA, the CDR3 is TGTGCCAGCAGCCAAGATTCAAGGGGAGCGGGAGCGACCGGGGAGCTGTTTTTT.

The V gene is TRBV10-3, the J gene TRBJ1-4; maybe TRBD1 (5 bases). Trimming removed 5 bases from V and 0 bases from J, with 10 bases in between. Germline CDR1 reads ENHRY; CDR2 reads SYGVKD. The CDR3 runs 15 residues. In nucleotides, the CDR3 is TGTGCCATCAGTCCAGGGATGCCAACTAATGAAAAACTGTTTTTT. Translation: CAISPGMPTNEKLFF.

The V and J genes are TRBV2 and TRBJ2-3; 8 positions agree with TRBD1. The V and J ends lost 3 bases and 6 bases, in that order; junction bases with no gene match: 8. The CDR3 has 15 amino acids. Looked up from germline, CDR1 is SNHLY and CDR2 is FYNNEI. The CDR3 DNA reads TGTGCCAGCAGTGAGGAAGGACAGGGCGGGGATACGCAGTATTTT. Its protein product is CASSEEGQGGDTQYF.

This clone has a single count. The J gene is TRBJ1-4, the V gene TRBV30; TRBD1 agrees at 10 bases. Germline V gene lookup returns CDR1 GTSNPN and CDR2 SVGIG (reference sequence). After removal of 1 base from V and 10 bases from J, the junction contained 9 bases not matched to a gene. The CDR3 covers 15 residues. The CDR3 reads CAWSAQTGGNVKLFF. The DNA of the CDR3 is TGTGCCTGGAGTGCCCAGACAGGGGGCAACGTAAAACTGTTTTTT.

The chain links TRBV5-1 to TRBJ1-1, with D unclear. This CDR3 contains 13 residues. Germline CDR1 SGHRS, CDR2 YFSETQ. V lost 2 bases and J lost 0, with 5 bases in between. CDR3 in DNA: TGCGCCAGCAGCTTAACTCTGAACACTGAAGCTTTCTTT. It yields the protein CASSLTLNTEAFF.

In this sample, this clone turned up a few times. The chain recombines TRBV6-1 with TRBJ1-2, with 8 bases aligning to TRBD1. Germline V gene lookup returns CDR1 MNHNS and CDR2 SASEGT. This CDR3 spans 15 amino acids. The V segment lost 6 bases and the J segment 5 bases; nucleotides outside the gene matches: 11. The CDR3 sequence is CASRGGQGDNYGYTF. The CDR3 DNA reads as TGTGCCAGCAGGGGAGGACAGGGAGATAATTATGGCTACACCTTC.

DNA for the CDR3: TGTGCCAGCAGTGAATCTGGCTATGGCTACACCTTC. The encoded protein is CASSESGYGYTF. The chain is built from TRBV6-4 and TRBJ1-2; no firm D call. The germline V gene encodes CDR1 MRHNA and CDR2 SNTAGT. Trimming removed 3 bases at V and 4 bases at J, with 6 bases between. The CDR3 totals 12 residues.

The rearrangement joins TRBV6-5 to TRBJ2-3, with D unclear. CDR3 length: 13 residues. V was shortened by 2 bases and J by 3 bases, with 6 bases between the two germline ends. Germline lookup yields CDR1 MNHEY and CDR2 SVGAGI. CDR3 sequence (DNA): TGTGCCAGCAGTTACCCCGGGACAGATACGCAGTATTTT. Its protein is CASSYPGTDTQYF.

The chain is built from TRBV7-9 and TRBJ1-1; D remains ambiguous. Germline CDR1 reads SEHNR; CDR2 reads FQNEAQ (reference sequence). Trimming stripped 2 bases from V and 3 bases from J, with 10 bases between. This CDR3 has 14 residues. CDR3 in DNA: TGTGCCAGCAGCTTACCCGGTGAGGACACTGAAGCTTTCTTT. It yields the protein CASSLPGEDTEAFF.

CDR3 sequence reads: CASSQDLRRVGYGYTF. As DNA, the CDR3 is TGCGCCAGCAGCCAAGATCTTCGGAGGGTAGGGTATGGCTACACCTTC. The gene calls are TRBV4-1 and TRBJ1-2; the D is unclear. The CDR3 has 16 residues. V was shortened by 0 bases and J by 5 bases, with 16 bases between the two germline ends. CDR1 MGHRA and CDR2 YSYEKL come from the germline V gene.

V is TRBV5-6 and J is TRBJ2-2; tentative D call: TRBD2 (7 bases). Trimming cost V 5 bases and J 5 bases, with 25 bases left between them. Looked up from germline, CDR1 is SGHDT and CDR2 is YYEEEE. CDR3 length: 18 residues. CDR3: CASSPTYSGGPGTGELFF. For the CDR3, the DNA is TGTGCCAGCAGTCCGACTTACTCGGGGGGCCCCGGAACCGGGGAGCTGTTTTTT.

The rearrangement uses TRBV30 and TRBJ1-5; D ambiguous. V lost 5 bases and J lost 7, with 15 bases in between. The CDR3 loop spans 13 amino acids. CDR1 GTSNPN and CDR2 SVGIG come from the germline V gene (reference sequence). The CDR3 region is CAWALGSGQPQHF. CDR3 coding DNA: TGTGCCTGGGCCCTGGGGTCGGGGCAGCCCCAGCATTTT.

This chain links TRBV5-1 with TRBJ1-4; the D gene is possibly TRBD1 (5 bases). The CDR3 is made up of 14 amino acids. The V end was cut by 0 bases, the J end by 8 bases, with 11 bases between. Germline CDR1 SGHRS, CDR2 YFSETQ. CDR3 sequence: CASSLAGLDEKLFF. In DNA form, the CDR3 reads TGCGCCAGCAGCTTGGCAGGGTTGGACGAAAAACTGTTTTTT.

The chain combines TRBV18 with TRBJ2-3, with D tentatively TRBD1 or TRBD2 (5 bases each). The V and J ends lost 0 bases and 2 bases respectively, with 12 bases between them. Germline lookup yields CDR1 KGHSH and CDR2 LQKENI. The CDR3 extends over 16 amino acids. DNA of the CDR3: TGTGCCAGCTCACCACCGGGGGTTGGGAACACAGATACGCAGTATTTT. It is translated as CASSPPGVGNTDTQYF.

The V gene is TRBV5-1, the J gene TRBJ1-1; 7 nucleotides align to TRBD1. The germline V gene has CDR1 SGHRS and CDR2 YFSETQ. This CDR3 region has 15 residues. With 3 bases clipped from V and 4 bases from J, the junction kept 9 bases outside the gene matches. In DNA, the CDR3 is TGCGCCAGCAGCTACATAACAGGGGTAGGCACTGAAGCTTTCTTT. This gives the protein CASSYITGVGTEAFF.

This clone has a handful of counts. The rearrangement joins TRBV27 to TRBJ1-5; 7 positions match TRBD1. CDR3 length equals 20 residues. The junction had 21 bases not matched to a gene; V was cut back by 1 base and J by 6 bases. In germline, CDR1 is MNHEY, CDR2 SMNVEV (reference sequence). CDR3 bases: TGTGCCAGCAGTTTATTCTGGCCGATAAGGACAGGAGGGGTTAGTCAGCCCCAGCATTTT. It encodes CASSLFWPIRTGGVSQPQHF.

This sequence joins TRBV7-2 and TRBJ2-1; 9 bases fit TRBD1. Germline loops: CDR1 SGHTA, CDR2 FQGNSA. Germline trimming cut 5 bases from V and 6 bases from J; bases unmatched to any gene: 8. The CDR3 sequence is 15 residues long. The CDR3 sequence: CASSPPGQGFNEQFF. The CDR3 region has the DNA TGTGCCAGCAGCCCACCGGGACAGGGATTCAATGAGCAGTTCTTC. Variable domain in full (rest from reference TRBV7-2 and TRBJ2-1): GAGVSQSPSNKVTEKGKDVELRCDPISGHTALYWYRQSLGQGLEFLIYFQGNSAPDKSGLPSDRFSAERTGGSVSTLTIQRTQQEDSAVYLCASSPPGQGFNEQFFGPGTRLTVL.

The chain carries TRBV7-8 and TRBJ2-4, with unresolved D. The CDR3 has 16 amino acids. V shed 1 base and J shed 0 bases, with 10 bases lying between them. Germline V CDR1 and CDR2: SGHVS, FQNEAQ. For the CDR3, the DNA is TGTGCCAGCAGCTTAGATTCGAGGCAAGCCAAAAACATTCAGTACTTC. Translated: CASSLDSRQAKNIQYF.

The chain uses TRBV6-6 and TRBJ2-7; 7 bases align to TRBD1. The CDR3 is 14 amino acids. The germline V gene has CDR1 MNHNY and CDR2 SVGAGI (reference sequence). The trim removed 2 bases at V and 4 bases at J, leaving 5 bases unmatched. The CDR3 DNA is TGTGCCAGCAGTTACCGCGAACAGGGGTACGAGCAGTACTTC. Amino acids: CASSYREQGYEQYF.

The chain links TRBV5-1 to TRBJ1-4; maybe TRBD1 (5 bases). This CDR3 is built from 14 residues. Trimming cost V 0 bases and J 5 bases, with 8 bases left between them. CDR1 and CDR2 (germline): SGHRS, YFSETQ. CDR3 amino acids: CASSLGRDNEKLFF. The CDR3 nucleotides read TGCGCCAGCAGCTTGGGGCGGGACAATGAAAAACTGTTTTTT.

The chain links TRBV18 to TRBJ1-3; 7 nucleotides match TRBD1. Per the germline V gene, CDR1 is KGHSH and CDR2 is LQKENI. The CDR3 totals 15 residues. After removal of 3 bases from V and 0 bases from J, the junction contained 2 bases not matched to a gene. This CDR3 reads CASSPGTASGNTIYF. DNA for the CDR3: TGTGCCAGCTCACCCGGGACAGCCTCTGGAAACACCATATATTTT.

The CDR3 is CASSPRDRRQEETQYF. Here the CDR3 DNA reads TGTGCCAGCTCACCAAGAGACAGGCGACAAGAAGAGACCCAGTACTTC. The chain joins TRBV18 to TRBJ2-5; tentatively, D is TRBD1 (6 bases). CDR3 size: 16 residues. Germline CDR1 KGHSH, CDR2 LQKENI. Trimming removed 2 bases from V and 3 bases from J, with 16 bases in between. Full variable domain (missing parts from reference TRBV18 and TRBJ2-5): NAGVMQNPRHLVRRRGQEARLRCSPMKGHSHVYWYRQLPEEGLKFMVYLQKENIIDESGMPKERFSAEFPKEGPSILRIQQVVRGDSAAYFCASSPRDRRQEETQYFGPGTRLLVL.

This clone was counted once. J is TRBJ2-3 and V is TRBV10-3, with 10 positions matching TRBD2. There are 14 residues in the CDR3. The V segment lost 6 bases and the J segment 5 bases; nucleotides outside the gene matches: 5. CDR1 and CDR2 (germline): ENHRY, SYGVKD. The CDR3 loop reads CAISQRGGEDTQYF. CDR3 nucleotides: TGTGCCATCAGCCAGCGGGGGGGCGAAGATACGCAGTATTTT.

The V call is TRBV7-3, the J call TRBJ2-1, with no clear D. The germline gives CDR1 SGHTA, CDR2 FQGTGA. With 1 base removed from V and 2 bases from J, the gap between germline ends came to 12 bases. The CDR3 is 16 residues long. The CDR3, as DNA: TGTGCCAGCAGCTTAATGCCCGGGCTAGCCTACAATGAGCAGTTCTTC. Its protein product is CASSLMPGLAYNEQFF.